Listed below are T cell receptor beta chains from one sample, sequenced in a study of blood T cell repertoires in COVID-19. The protocol was immunoSEQ multiplex PCR, while the TCRdb copy is restricted to in-frame clones and leaves out a portion. Counted here are around 270,000 clones, 84% occurring once; the ten biggest clones make up less than 2%. Sequencing was carried out using peripheral blood. The receptors come from a woman between 40 and 55 years old who had recovered from COVID-19. Each CDR3 is given with its conserved first and last residue. The order of the fields is J gene, V gene, D gene, clone size, CDR3 length, CDR3 protein, CDR3 DNA. D genes are given only for firm matches. Clone size is shown for a subset of rows, as once, few, many or a class of expanded clone.

TRBJ2-1 | TRBV7-2 | TRBD2 | . | 15 | CASSPTGGSYNEQFF | TGTGCCAGCAGCCCGACGGGGGGCTCCTACAATGAGCAGTTCTTC
TRBJ1-2 | TRBV28 | TRBD1 | once | 16 | CASSRSGTGINYGYTF | TGTGCCAGCAGCCGATCCGGGACAGGGATAAACTATGGCTACACCTTC
TRBJ1-2 | TRBV5-1 | . | . | 14 | CASTPTPGDYGYTF | TGCGCCAGCACGCCGACCCCCGGAGACTATGGCTACACCTTC
TRBJ1-6 | TRBV28 | . | few | 15 | CASTPSDSRNSPLHF | TGTGCCAGCACCCCTTCGGACAGTAGGAATTCACCCCTCCACTTT
TRBJ2-1 | TRBV30 | . | . | 14 | CAWWSRGTRNEQFF | TGTGCCTGGTGGTCGAGGGGGACGCGCAATGAGCAGTTCTTC
TRBJ2-2 | TRBV6-5 | . | once | 12 | CASRDTFGELFF | TGTGCCAGCAGAGACACCTTCGGGGAGCTGTTTTTT
TRBJ2-3 | TRBV7-2 | TRBD2 | . | 13 | CASRRLATDTQYF | TGTGCCAGCAGGAGACTAGCAACAGATACGCAGTATTTT
TRBJ1-1 | TRBV2 | . | . | 13 | CASSGYFNTEAFF | TGTGCCAGCAGTGGGTACTTTAACACTGAAGCTTTCTTT
TRBJ1-1 | TRBV2 | TRBD1 | . | 15 | CASSPRQGQNTEAFF | TGTGCCAGCAGTCCTCGACAGGGGCAGAACACTGAAGCTTTCTTT
TRBJ1-6 | TRBV27 | . | . | 13 | CASRDTLNSPLHF | TGTGCCAGCCGGGACACCCTTAATTCACCCCTCCACTTT
TRBJ2-7 | TRBV5-1 | TRBD2 | . | 14 | CASSPYTSSGGEYF | TGCGCCAGCAGCCCTTATACCTCTAGCGGGGGGGAGTACTTC
TRBJ2-5 | TRBV28 | . | . | 13 | CASGQGQQETQYF | TGTGCCAGTGGACAAGGGCAGCAAGAGACCCAGTACTTC
TRBJ2-2 | TRBV6-5 | TRBD1 | . | 14 | CASSLNRDSGELFF | TGTGCCAGCAGTTTAAACAGGGACAGCGGGGAGCTGTTTTTT
TRBJ2-7 | TRBV30 | . | once | 13 | CAWSVGGPYEQYF | TGTGCCTGGAGTGTTGGCGGGCCCTACGAGCAGTACTTC
TRBJ2-1 | TRBV7-7 | TRBD2 | . | 16 | CASSPGLAGGPFEQFF | TGTGCCAGCAGCCCCGGACTAGCGGGGGGGCCGTTTGAGCAGTTCTTC
TRBJ1-6 | TRBV5-1 | TRBD1 | . | 16 | CASSYRQGAWDSPLHF | TGCGCCAGCAGCTACCGACAGGGGGCCTGGGATTCACCCCTCCACTTT
TRBJ2-2 | TRBV7-9 | . | . | 16 | CASSFSGGVNTGELFF | TGTGCCAGCAGCTTCTCCGGAGGGGTGAACACCGGGGAGCTGTTTTTT
TRBJ1-5 | TRBV19 | . | few | 13 | CATSGQIHQPQHF | TGTGCCACCTCGGGACAAATTCATCAGCCCCAGCATTTT
TRBJ2-6 | TRBV18 | TRBD2 | . | 19 | CASSPKGLAGGLGANVLTF | TGTGCCAGCTCACCCAAAGGACTAGCGGGGGGGCTTGGGGCCAACGTCCTGACTTTC
TRBJ2-7 | TRBV2 | TRBD1 | . | 17 | CASWDRGAPWPTYEQYF | TGTGCCAGCTGGGACAGGGGGGCACCTTGGCCAACCTACGAGCAGTACTTC
TRBJ1-5 | TRBV2 | . | . | 14 | CASADGLRNQPQHF | TGTGCCAGCGCTGATGGACTACGCAATCAGCCCCAGCATTTT
TRBJ1-2 | TRBV5-6 | . | . | 12 | CASSSGPYGYTF | TGTGCCAGCAGCTCAGGTCCCTATGGCTACACCTTC
TRBJ1-3 | TRBV7-9 | . | . | 16 | CASSLPTGTSGNTIYF | TGTGCCAGCAGCTTACCCACAGGGACCTCTGGAAACACCATATATTTT
TRBJ1-5 | TRBV7-9 | TRBD1 | . | 14 | CASSPQGLRQPQHF | TGTGCCAGCAGTCCACAGGGGTTGAGACAGCCCCAGCATTTT
TRBJ1-6 | TRBV6-5 | TRBD1 | . | 15 | CASSTTGTGESPLHF | TGTGCCAGCAGTACCACCGGGACAGGGGAATCACCCCTCCACTTT
TRBJ1-2 | TRBV28 | . | . | 13 | CAVLNLGDYGYTF | TGTGCCGTTTTAAACCTAGGGGACTATGGCTACACCTTC
TRBJ1-3 | TRBV11-3 | . | few | 13 | CASSLFGGNTIYF | TGTGCCAGCAGCTTATTCGGGGGAAACACCATATATTTT
TRBJ2-5 | TRBV27 | . | . | 14 | CASSPFVAQETQYF | TGTGCCAGCAGCCCGTTCGTAGCGCAAGAGACCCAGTACTTC
TRBJ2-7 | TRBV5-1 | TRBD2 | . | 15 | CASSLAAGVGYEQYF | TGCGCCAGCAGCTTGGCAGCGGGGGTTGGGTACGAGCAGTACTTC
TRBJ2-7 | TRBV27 | TRBD1 | . | 17 | CASSFRQGAYLSYEQYF | TGTGCCAGCAGTTTCAGACAGGGGGCGTACCTATCCTACGAGCAGTACTTC
TRBJ2-1 | TRBV6-5 | . | . | 14 | CAITAGSPLNEQFF | TGTGCCATAACCGCGGGGTCTCCCCTCAATGAGCAGTTCTTC
TRBJ1-6 | TRBV6-6 | . | . | 16 | CASSRSHSGTASPLHF | TGTGCCAGCAGTCGATCCCATTCGGGTACCGCTTCACCCCTCCACTTT
TRBJ1-4 | TRBV4-1 | . | . | 15 | CASSQDRGSWEKLFF | TGCGCCAGCAGCCAAGATCGGGGGTCCTGGGAAAAACTGTTTTTT
TRBJ2-3 | TRBV7-3 | TRBD2 | . | 16 | CASSLTSGGHADTQYF | TGTGCCAGCAGCTTGACTAGCGGGGGGCATGCAGATACGCAGTATTTT
TRBJ1-2 | TRBV27 | . | . | 14 | CASSLSGSYYGYTF | TGTGCCAGCAGTTTAAGCGGGAGCTACTATGGCTACACCTTC
TRBJ2-7 | TRBV5-1 | . | . | 14 | CASSPGVSSYEQYF | TGCGCCAGCAGCCCGGGGGTCAGCTCCTACGAGCAGTACTTC
TRBJ2-7 | TRBV2 | . | . | 13 | CASTHGGRDEQYF | TGTGCCAGCACTCATGGGGGCAGGGACGAGCAGTACTTC
TRBJ2-1 | TRBV28 | TRBD1 | few | 14 | CASSSWTGGSEQFF | TGTGCCAGCAGTTCGTGGACAGGGGGCAGTGAGCAGTTCTTC
TRBJ1-6 | TRBV5-4 | . | . | 15 | CASSLDPGMVSPLHF | TGTGCCAGCAGCTTGGATCCAGGGATGGTTTCACCCCTCCACTTT
TRBJ2-5 | TRBV6-5 | TRBD1 | . | 14 | CASSQLGGGETQYF | TGTGCCAGCAGCCAACTAGGGGGCGGAGAGACCCAGTACTTC
TRBJ2-3 | TRBV9 | . | . | 14 | CASGSGNLRDTQYF | TGTGCCAGCGGTAGCGGAAACCTGAGAGATACGCAGTATTTT